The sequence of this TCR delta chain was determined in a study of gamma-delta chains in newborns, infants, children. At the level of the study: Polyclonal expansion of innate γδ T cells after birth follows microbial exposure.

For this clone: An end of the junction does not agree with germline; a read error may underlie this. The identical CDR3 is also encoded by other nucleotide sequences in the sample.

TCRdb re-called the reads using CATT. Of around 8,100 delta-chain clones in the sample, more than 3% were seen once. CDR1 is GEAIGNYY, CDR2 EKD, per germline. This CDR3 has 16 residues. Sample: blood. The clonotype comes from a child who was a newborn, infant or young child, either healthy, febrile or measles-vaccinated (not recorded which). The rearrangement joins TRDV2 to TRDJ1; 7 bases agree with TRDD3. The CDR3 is CACDILGIGDTDKLIF. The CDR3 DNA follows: TGTGCCTGTGACATACTGGGGATAGGAGACACCGATAAACTCATCTTC.